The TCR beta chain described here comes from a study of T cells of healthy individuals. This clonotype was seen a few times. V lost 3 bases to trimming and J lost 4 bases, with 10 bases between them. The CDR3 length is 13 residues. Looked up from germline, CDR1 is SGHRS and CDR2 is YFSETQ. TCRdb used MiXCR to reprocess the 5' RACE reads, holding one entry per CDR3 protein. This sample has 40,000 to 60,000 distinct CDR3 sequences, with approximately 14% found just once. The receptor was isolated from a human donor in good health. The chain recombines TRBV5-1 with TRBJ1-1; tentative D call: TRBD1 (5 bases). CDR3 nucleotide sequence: TGCGCCAGCAGCTCAAGGGACGGCACTGAAGCTTTCTTT. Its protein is CASSSRDGTEAFF.